Sequencing of this T cell receptor (beta chain) was carried out in a study of blood T cell repertoires in COVID-19 (dated by TCRdb to the early 2020s). Regarding the study in general: Samples from collaborators originated in the United States, Italy and Spain and spanned both the acute and convalescent phases of COVID-19. The material from the prospective study consisted of cDNA or gDNA derived from T cells, B-cell-depleted T cells, or PBMCs. Deeply sampled blood TCRbeta repertoires from subjects exposed to, actively infected with, or recovered from COVID-19 were included in the dataset. The repertoires were released in a freely available public database meant as a resource for research on the immune response to SARS-CoV-2. The samples were drawn from the first 160 participants of the ongoing ImmuneRACE study and from over 950 subjects provided by 6 global collaborators. The sample metadata nearly always contained a de-identified subject ID, COVID-19 status, age in years and sex. Where HLA class I and class II types were available, the types were taken from metadata supplied by the sample provider, not from assay-based typing.

V and J lose 3 bases and 1 base, and a span of 6 bases separates them. Via the germline V gene, CDR1 is SGHAT and CDR2 FQNNGV. The CDR3 holds 13 amino acids from the cysteine to the phenylalanine. The kept DNA is CDR3 alone, 39 bases in frame from the first base. Whole blood was collected in K2EDTA tubes by collaborating institutions according to the institutions' own protocols. For TCRbeta analysis, collaborator samples were shipped as frozen whole blood, as isolated PBMCs, or as DNA extracted from either sample type. The research as a whole found: The quantity of clinical and demographic metadata differed by source and by participant and was supplied without curation.

The immunoSEQ Assay, a bias-controlled multiplex PCR, was used to amplify TCRbeta CDR3 regions from genomic DNA. In the original analysis: The number of nucleated cells in each sample was estimated from the amplification of reference gene primers within the assay. Sequence reads were collapsed and filtered to measure the absolute abundance of every unique TCRbeta CDR3 rearrangement. Productive Simpson clonality was computed per sample as the square root of Simpson's diversity index over productive rearrangements. The table was pulled from immuneACCESS by TCRdb, which kept in-frame rearrangements only. Such tables lose some clones; where checked, under half of the loss comes from unresolved V genes, and the rest has no known cause. That table furnishes V, J and clone size, whereas the DNA furnished D and trimming. The sample table shows more than 65,000 clones, and roughly three quarters are seen once. The ten largest clones capture approximately 15% of the sample.

A single count supports this clone. Its antigen has not been determined. The input lacks base qualities; no much larger clone sits a single base away. The chain is made from TRBV11-2 and TRBJ1-1, with the identity of the D gene unclear. The sample was peripheral blood. The receptor comes from a man in his sixties with acute or convalescent COVID-19. The CDR3 reads as follows: CASSFGRNTEAFF. In nucleotide form, the sequence is TGTGCCAGCAGCTTCGGGAGGAACACTGAAGCTTTCTTT. Joined to the reference TRBV11-2 and TRBJ1-1 proteins, this CDR3 gives the full variable domain: EAGVAQSPRYKIIEKRQSVAFWCNPISGHATLYWYQQILGQGPKLLIQFQNNGVVDDSQLPKDRFSAERLKGVDSTLKIQPAKLEDSAVYLCASSFGRNTEAFFGQGTRLTVV.